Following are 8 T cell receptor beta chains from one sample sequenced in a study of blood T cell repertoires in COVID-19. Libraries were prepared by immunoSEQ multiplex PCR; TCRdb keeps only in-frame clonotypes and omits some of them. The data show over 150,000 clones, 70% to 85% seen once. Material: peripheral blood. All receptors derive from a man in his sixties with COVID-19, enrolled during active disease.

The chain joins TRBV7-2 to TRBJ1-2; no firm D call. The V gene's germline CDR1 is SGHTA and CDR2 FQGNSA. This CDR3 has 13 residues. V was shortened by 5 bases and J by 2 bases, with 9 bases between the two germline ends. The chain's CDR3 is CASSPPSNYGYTF. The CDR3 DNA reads TGTGCCAGCAGCCCCCCCTCCAACTATGGCTACACCTTC.

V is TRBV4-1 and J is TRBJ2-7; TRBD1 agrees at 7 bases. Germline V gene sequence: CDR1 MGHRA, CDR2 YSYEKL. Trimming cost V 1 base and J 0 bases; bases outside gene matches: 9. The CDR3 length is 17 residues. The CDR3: CASSQGPLRQGSYEQYF. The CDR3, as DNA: TGCGCCAGCAGCCAAGGGCCCCTCCGACAGGGCTCCTACGAGCAGTACTTC.

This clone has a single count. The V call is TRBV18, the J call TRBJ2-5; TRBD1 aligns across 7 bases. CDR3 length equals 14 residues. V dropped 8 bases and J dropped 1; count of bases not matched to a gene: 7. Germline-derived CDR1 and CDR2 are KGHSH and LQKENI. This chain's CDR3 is CASQTGTVQETQYF. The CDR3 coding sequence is TGTGCCAGCCAAACCGGGACAGTCCAAGAGACCCAGTACTTC.

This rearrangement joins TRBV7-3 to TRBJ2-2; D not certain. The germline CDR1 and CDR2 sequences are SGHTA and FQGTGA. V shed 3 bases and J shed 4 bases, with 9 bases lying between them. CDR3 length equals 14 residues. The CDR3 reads CASSFDIFTGELFF. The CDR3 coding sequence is TGTGCCAGCAGCTTTGACATATTCACCGGGGAGCTGTTTTTT.

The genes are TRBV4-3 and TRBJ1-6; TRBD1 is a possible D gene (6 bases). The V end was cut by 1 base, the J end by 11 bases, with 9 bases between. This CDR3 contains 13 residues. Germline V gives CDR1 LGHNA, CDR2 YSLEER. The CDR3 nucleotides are TGCGCCAGCAGCCAAGTAGAGGGGGCACCCCTCCACTTT. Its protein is CASSQVEGAPLHF.

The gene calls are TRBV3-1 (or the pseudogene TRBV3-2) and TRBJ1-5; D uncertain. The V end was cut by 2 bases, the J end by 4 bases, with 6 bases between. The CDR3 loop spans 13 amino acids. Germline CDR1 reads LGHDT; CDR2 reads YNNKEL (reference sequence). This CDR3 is CASSQTSNQPQHF. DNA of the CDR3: TGTGCCAGCAGCCAAACATCTAATCAGCCCCAGCATTTT.

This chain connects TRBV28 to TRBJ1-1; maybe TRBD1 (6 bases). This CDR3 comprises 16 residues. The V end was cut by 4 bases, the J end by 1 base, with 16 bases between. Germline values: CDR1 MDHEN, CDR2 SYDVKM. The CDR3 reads CASSSSLGQTNTEAFF. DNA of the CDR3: TGTGCCAGCAGTTCATCACTTGGACAGACGAACACTGAAGCTTTCTTT.

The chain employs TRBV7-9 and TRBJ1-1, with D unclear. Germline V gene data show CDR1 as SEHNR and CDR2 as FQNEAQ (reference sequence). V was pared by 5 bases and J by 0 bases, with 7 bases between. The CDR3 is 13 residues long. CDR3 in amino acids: CASSPIMNTEAFF. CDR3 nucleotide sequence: TGTGCCAGCAGCCCAATCATGAACACTGAAGCTTTCTTT. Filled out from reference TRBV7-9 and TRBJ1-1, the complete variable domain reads DTGVSQNPRHKITKRGQNVTFRCDPISEHNRLYWYRQTLGQGPEFLTYFQNEAQLEKSRLLSDRFSAERPKGSFSTLEIQRTEQGDSAMYLCASSPIMNTEAFFGQGTRLTVV.